The clone carrying this T cell receptor (beta chain) was seen only once. The antigen remains undetermined. Sequenced by immunoSEQ multiplex PCR; TCRdb stores in-frame clones only, minus some. The sample contains fewer than 70,000 clones, under 90% of which appear only once. The sample originates from a study of T cell responses to AZD1222 COVID-19 vaccine. Study-level points and caveats: After two AZD1222 doses, spike-specific TCR breadth and depth rose versus day 0. Within unmutated variant regions lay the reported targets of nearly half of spike-specific TCRs. Spike regions recognized by vaccine-associated CD4 TCRs spanned the protein, led by 160-218 and 743-854.

The CDR3 length is 14 residues. The germline V and J ends were trimmed by 7 bases and 0 bases, with 10 bases remaining between them. Looked up from germline, CDR1 is LNHDA and CDR2 is SQIVND (reference sequence). The chain recombines TRBV19 with TRBJ2-1; tentative D call: TRBD1 (5 bases). The clonotype originates from an adult who received the AZD1222 COVID-19 vaccine. The material sequenced was peripheral blood, taken 28 days after the second AZD1222 dose. The DNA for the CDR3 is TGTGCCAGTAAGGGGATGTACTCCTACAATGAGCAGTTCTTC. Translated: CASKGMYSYNEQFF.